This T cell receptor (beta chain) was sequenced for a study of CD8 T cells in Susac syndrome. TEMRA cells were FACS-enriched and CD8+ and CD4+ T cells negatively isolated. Random hexamers were used to reverse transcribe 0.5 to 1 ug of RNA. A single record per CDR3 protein comes from TCRdb applying MiXCR to the immunoSEQ multiplex PCR reads. Among about 60,000 distinct CDR3 sequences, around 94% were seen once, and the ten largest hold about 0.21%. The CDR3 length is 13 residues. Germline V lookup: CDR1 SGHDT, CDR2 YYEEEE. Trimming removed 4 bases at V and 3 bases at J, with 10 bases between. The receptor comes from a human donor in good health. The chain links TRBV5-6 to TRBJ2-5; tentatively, D is TRBD2 (5 bases). The sample was CD8+ T cells from PBMCs. CDR3: CASSMAGEETQYF. The CDR3 bases are TGTGCCAGCAGCATGGCCGGGGAAGAGACCCAGTACTTC.